The 27 T cell receptor beta chains below all came from one sample that was sequenced in a study of cytomegalovirus exposure and HLA in healthy donors. Both 60 Vbeta primers and 13 Jbeta primers went into the PCR. Assay: immunoSEQ multiplex PCR; the TCRdb copy retains only in-frame clones and omits some. The sample holds 130,000 or so clones, about 76% seen once. Sample: PBMCs. The source is a man between 35 and 55 years old in good health and CMV-seropositive.

The chain uses TRBV9 and TRBJ2-3; D not certain. Germline V gene sequence: CDR1 SGDLS, CDR2 YYNGEE. V shed 0 bases and J shed 2 bases, with 7 bases lying between them. This CDR3 has 14 residues. The CDR3 protein is CASSVDSLTDTQYF. CDR3 nucleotides: TGTGCCAGCAGCGTAGATAGCCTCACAGATACGCAGTATTTT.

This clone was seen once. The rearrangement uses TRBV28 and TRBJ1-5, with 8 bases that match TRBD1. The CDR3 is made up of 16 amino acids. Germline loops: CDR1 MDHEN, CDR2 SYDVKM. V was pared by 1 base and J by 3 bases, with 5 bases of the junction left unmatched. The CDR3 DNA follows: TGTGCCAGCAGTTTATCGAACAGGGGGGACAATCAGCCCCAGCATTTT. It encodes CASSLSNRGDNQPQHF.

Only a few counts were recorded for this clone. The chain carries TRBV4-1 and TRBJ1-2; no reliable D call. The CDR3 sequence is 15 residues long. V dropped 2 bases and J dropped 2 bases, with 12 bases sitting between them. Germline CDR1 is MGHRA and CDR2 is YSYEKL. The CDR3 DNA follows: TGCGCCAGCAGCCAAACCGGAGCTTCGAACTATGGCTACACCTTC. Translating gives CASSQTGASNYGYTF.

This chain uses TRBV5-1 with TRBJ2-3; 7 nucleotides match TRBD2. This CDR3 spans 15 amino acids. V lost 0 bases and J lost 4; bases outside the gene matches: 5. Looked up from germline, CDR1 is SGHRS and CDR2 is YFSETQ. The CDR3 DNA reads TGCGCCAGCAGCTTGGTGGCGGGAGCGGCAGATACGCAGTATTTT. Residues: CASSLVAGAADTQYF.

This sequence joins TRBV2 and TRBJ2-7, with 9 bases lining up with TRBD1. Germline V CDR1 and CDR2: SNHLY, FYNNEI. Trimming cost V 11 bases and J 7 bases; bases outside gene matches: 15. CDR3 length equals 14 residues. The CDR3, as DNA: TGTGCCGGCTGCCGGGACAGGGTAATGGAAGAGCAGTACTTC. Translating gives CAGCRDRVMEEQYF.

J is TRBJ2-5 and V is TRBV19; a possible D gene is TRBD1 (5 bases). V was shortened by 1 base and J by 4 bases, with 16 bases between the two germline ends. This CDR3 region has 16 residues. Germline V gives CDR1 LNHDA, CDR2 SQIVND (reference sequence). This chain's CDR3 is CASSIGGLISGETQYF. The DNA of the CDR3 is TGTGCCAGTAGTATAGGGGGCTTGATCTCTGGAGAGACCCAGTACTTC.

The V call is TRBV7-2, the J call TRBJ2-2; no clear D gene. Looked up from germline, CDR1 is SGHTA and CDR2 is FQGNSA. Trimming shortened V by 2 bases and J by 5 bases, and 6 bases separated the two germline ends. The CDR3 spans 13 residues. Here the CDR3 DNA reads TGTGCCAGCAGCTTAATAAAAACCGGGGAGCTGTTTTTT. Amino acids: CASSLIKTGELFF.

J is TRBJ1-1 and V is TRBV28, with D perhaps TRBD1 (6 bases). The CDR3 is 15 amino acids. The germline V gene encodes CDR1 MDHEN and CDR2 SYDVKM. V lost 4 bases, J lost 6 bases, and 18 bases lay in between. The CDR3 protein is CASSYQTGRGSEAFF. For the CDR3, the DNA is TGTGCCAGCAGTTACCAGACAGGAAGGGGCTCTGAAGCTTTCTTT. The full variable domain, with the rest looked up from reference TRBV28 and TRBJ1-1, is DVKVTQSSRYLVKRTGEKVFLECVQDMDHENMFWYRQDPGLGLRLIYFSYDVKMKEKGDIPEGYSVSREKKERFSLILESASTNQTSMYLCASSYQTGRGSEAFFGQGTRLTVV.

As for this clone: The same CDR3 also results from other DNA sequences found in this sample. The CDR3: CASSLGGSSGNTIYF. The CDR3 DNA follows: TGTGCCAGCAGCTTGGGAGGGTCTTCTGGAAACACCATATATTTT. The chain employs TRBV5-4 and TRBJ1-3; no clear D gene. The CDR3 loop spans 15 amino acids. Trimming shortened V by 0 bases and J by 1 base, and 8 bases separated the two germline ends. Germline V gene lookup returns CDR1 SGHNT and CDR2 YYREEE (reference sequence).

The rearrangement links TRBV6-5 to TRBJ1-2, with D possibly TRBD1 on 6 matching bases. Trimming took 2 bases from V and 0 from J, leaving 10 bases between them. Germline lookup yields CDR1 MNHEY and CDR2 SVGAGI. CDR3 length equals 15 residues. CDR3 residues: CASSYGTPSNYGYTF. The DNA for the CDR3 is TGTGCCAGCAGTTACGGGACACCTTCTAACTATGGCTACACCTTC.

The chain carries TRBV4-1 and TRBJ1-4; 8 bases match TRBD1. Germline V CDR1 and CDR2: MGHRA, YSYEKL. Losses at the gene ends were 1 base for V and 6 bases for J; bases not matched to a gene: 4. This CDR3 comprises 15 residues. CDR3 in DNA: TGCGCCAGCAGCCAAGCAGGACAGGGAGATGAAAAACTGTTTTTT. Protein sequence: CASSQAGQGDEKLFF.

This chain uses TRBV28 with TRBJ1-1; tentative D call: TRBD1 (5 bases). CDR3 length equals 16 residues. Germline V gives CDR1 MDHEN, CDR2 SYDVKM. V lost 2 bases, J lost 4 bases, and 17 bases lay in between. For the CDR3, the DNA is TGTGCCAGCAGTTTACCGTCGGGGGGAGTCTTCACTGAAGCTTTCTTT. This gives the protein CASSLPSGGVFTEAFF. Drawing the rest from reference TRBV28 and TRBJ1-1, the complete variable domain is DVKVTQSSRYLVKRTGEKVFLECVQDMDHENMFWYRQDPGLGLRLIYFSYDVKMKEKGDIPEGYSVSREKKERFSLILESASTNQTSMYLCASSLPSGGVFTEAFFGQGTRLTVV.

The J gene is TRBJ1-2, the V gene TRBV2; D unclear. From germline, CDR1 is SNHLY and CDR2 FYNNEI. The CDR3 loop spans 12 amino acids. V was clipped by 5 bases and J by 5 bases, with 9 bases between them. CDR3 sequence: CASSQDIYGYTF. CDR3 nucleotides: TGTGCCAGCAGTCAGGATATTTATGGCTACACCTTC.

The V call is TRBV7-2, the J call TRBJ2-7; tentatively, D is TRBD1 (6 bases). Germline V gene lookup returns CDR1 SGHTA and CDR2 FQGNSA. Trimming stripped 0 bases from V and 2 bases from J, with 11 bases between. This CDR3 has 15 amino acids. The CDR3 loop is CASSLAGTITYEQYF. DNA of the CDR3: TGTGCCAGCAGCTTAGCGGGGACAATAACCTACGAGCAGTACTTC.

This clone occurred a few times. The V gene is TRBV10-3, the J gene TRBJ2-3; D unclear. Germline V gives CDR1 ENHRY, CDR2 SYGVKD. Trimming took 3 bases from V and 0 from J, leaving 7 bases between them. The CDR3 is 14 residues long. The CDR3 DNA reads TGTGCCATCAGTGACAGGATTAGCACAGATACGCAGTATTTT. It translates to CAISDRISTDTQYF.

V gene TRBV5-1 combines with J gene TRBJ1-1, with TRBD1 matching over 8 bases. CDR3 size: 16 residues. The V and J ends lost 4 bases and 0 bases, in that order; junction bases with no gene match: 8. Germline CDR1 and CDR2: SGHRS and YFSETQ. This CDR3 is CASSMTGALVNTEAFF. Written as DNA, the CDR3 is TGCGCCAGCAGCATGACAGGGGCCCTTGTGAACACTGAAGCTTTCTTT.

The chain carries TRBV5-8 and TRBJ1-1; 10 nucleotides agree with TRBD1. The V gene's germline CDR1 is SGHTS and CDR2 YDEGEE. V lost 4 bases, J lost 8 bases, and 14 bases stayed unmatched. This CDR3 is 16 amino acids long. For the CDR3, the DNA is TGTGCCAGCAGCACTAACCGACAGGGGGCCCAGAAGGAAGCTTTCTTT. Residues: CASSTNRQGAQKEAFF.

This clone came up a few times. V is TRBV27 and J is TRBJ2-1; TRBD2 aligns across 8 bases. The ends lost 5 bases at V and 10 bases at J; junction bases unmatched: 10. CDR3 size: 14 residues. Per germline, CDR1 MNHEY and CDR2 SMNVEV (reference sequence). The CDR3 protein is CASSPLSGSGEQFF. CDR3 bases: TGTGCCAGCAGTCCCCTCAGCGGGAGCGGCGAGCAGTTCTTC.

The chain couples TRBV19 to TRBJ2-7; a weak D match, TRBD1 (5 bases). The germline V and J ends were trimmed by 5 bases and 1 base, with 12 bases remaining between them. Germline V gene lookup returns CDR1 LNHDA and CDR2 SQIVND (reference sequence). The CDR3 sequence is 14 residues long. For the CDR3, the DNA is TGTGCCAGTAGTCCTCGGACACTGTCCTACGAGCAGTACTTC. Translated, it gives CASSPRTLSYEQYF.

This chain links TRBV7-8 with TRBJ1-1; D may be TRBD1 (5 bases). The CDR3 spans 14 residues. Germline V lookup: CDR1 SGHVS, CDR2 FQNEAQ. The ends were cut back, 5 bases at V and 5 bases at J, with 15 bases in the middle. The CDR3 nucleotides read TGTGCCAGCAGCGGAGTCTTCCGGGGGACTGAAGCTTTCTTT. Its protein is CASSGVFRGTEAFF.

The genes are TRBV6-5 and TRBJ2-2; the D gene is possibly TRBD1 (6 bases). The V and J ends lost 1 base and 2 bases respectively, with 11 bases between them. The CDR3 consists of 16 residues. Germline CDR1 reads MNHEY; CDR2 reads SVGAGI. CDR3: CASSYFVGANTGELFF. The CDR3 DNA sequence: TGTGCCAGCAGTTACTTTGTGGGGGCTAACACCGGGGAGCTGTTTTTT.

In DNA, the CDR3 is TGTGCCAGCAGTGAAGGAATATGGAGGGGTCTGGCCAAAAACATTCAGTACTTC. Its protein is CASSEGIWRGLAKNIQYF. The J gene is TRBJ2-4, the V gene TRBV6-1; the D gene is possibly TRBD2 (6 bases). CDR1 and CDR2 (germline): MNHNS, SASEGT. The V end was cut by 1 base, the J end by 1 base, with 17 bases between. The CDR3 extends over 18 amino acids.

The chain recombines TRBV19 with TRBJ1-5; TRBD1 agrees at 8 bases. The CDR3 covers 14 residues. In germline, CDR1 is LNHDA, CDR2 SQIVND (reference sequence). The junction had 9 bases not matched to a gene; V was cut back by 8 bases and J by 6 bases. The CDR3 reads CASEWQGARQPQHF. CDR3 DNA: TGTGCCAGTGAGTGGCAGGGGGCTCGTCAGCCCCAGCATTTT.

This chain connects TRBV27 to TRBJ2-2, with 8 bases matching TRBD1. Trimming took 6 bases from V and 5 from J; bases not matched to a gene: 8. The CDR3 extends over 15 amino acids. Per germline, CDR1 MNHEY and CDR2 SMNVEV (reference sequence). The CDR3 protein is CASSPRTGMTGELFF. CDR3 nucleotides: TGTGCCAGCAGCCCTCGGACAGGGATGACCGGGGAGCTGTTTTTT.

The chain is built from TRBV16 and TRBJ1-5; 8 nucleotides match TRBD1. V lost 3 bases and J lost 4; bases outside the gene matches: 11. The CDR3 loop spans 17 amino acids. The germline V gene encodes CDR1 KGHSY and CDR2 FQNENV. CDR3 residues: CASSQTGQATANQPQHF. CDR3 DNA sequence: TGTGCCAGCAGCCAGACGGGACAGGCAACTGCAAATCAGCCCCAGCATTTT.

This chain links TRBV10-1 with TRBJ1-6; perhaps TRBD1 as D (5 bases). This CDR3 has 14 amino acids. Germline V lookup: CDR1 WNHNN, CDR2 SYGVQD (reference sequence). V shed 1 base and J shed 7 bases, with 8 bases lying between them. DNA for the CDR3: TGCGCCAGCAGTGAGTTAGGGGCCAATTCACCCCTCCACTTT. It translates to CASSELGANSPLHF.

This clone was observed a handful of times. This rearrangement joins TRBV7-2 to TRBJ2-3; D is uncertain. The CDR3 contains 13 residues. Germline CDR1 is SGHTA and CDR2 is FQGNSA. The germline V and J ends were trimmed by 5 bases and 1 base, with 7 bases remaining between them. The CDR3 nucleotides are TGTGCCAGCAGCCTAAGCGGCACAGATACGCAGTATTTT. As protein: CASSLSGTDTQYF.